This TCR beta chain was sequenced in a study of CD8+ T cells in alopecia areata. This CDR3 is 15 amino acids long. Germline loops: CDR1 MNHEY, CDR2 SMNVEV (reference sequence). V gave up 4 bases and J gave up 6 bases; unmatched junction bases: 8. Regarding treatment: oral pan-JAK inhibitor, 5-10 mg twice daily. The sequencing template was cDNA reverse transcribed from extracted RNA. The protocol was immunoSEQ multiplex PCR, while the TCRdb copy is restricted to in-frame clones and leaves out a portion. The sample contains 35,000 to 50,000 clones, roughly 92% of which appear only once. The V and J genes are TRBV27 and TRBJ2-3, with TRBD2 identical over 9 bases. The TCR sequence derives from a human donor with alopecia areata. Material: CD8+ T cells sorted from blood, obtained at week 24, from a patient treated with tofacitinib. For the CDR3, the DNA is TGTGCCAGCAGTTCCGCTAGCGGGATAGCGGATACGCAGTATTTT. Its translation is CASSSASGIADTQYF.